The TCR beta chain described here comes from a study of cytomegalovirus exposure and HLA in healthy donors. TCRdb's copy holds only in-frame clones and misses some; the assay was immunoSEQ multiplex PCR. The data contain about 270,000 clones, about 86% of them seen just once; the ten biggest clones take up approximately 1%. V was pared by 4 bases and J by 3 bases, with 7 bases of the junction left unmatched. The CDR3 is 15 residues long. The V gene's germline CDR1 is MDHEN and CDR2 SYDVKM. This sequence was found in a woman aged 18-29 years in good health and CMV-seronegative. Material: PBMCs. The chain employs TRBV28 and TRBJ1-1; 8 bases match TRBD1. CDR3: CASSSQGAGDTEAFF. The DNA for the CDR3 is TGTGCCAGCAGTTCCCAGGGGGCGGGCGACACTGAAGCTTTCTTT.